Presented here are 29 T cell receptor beta chains from one specimen sequenced in a study of blood T cell repertoires in COVID-19 (dated by TCRdb to about 2020). Library preparation employed the immunoSEQ multiplex PCR assay. Held by TCRdb, this immuneACCESS table contains in-frame sequences only and omits some clones. Under half of the omission traces to an unresolved V gene where checked; the cause of the rest is unknown. This sample gives approximately 170,000 clones in total; 80% to 90% of them show up just once. The biggest ten clones account for around 9% of the sample. The specimen sequenced was peripheral blood. The receptors were gathered from a man aged 45-65 years with active or convalescent COVID-19.

V and J are TRBV5-5 and TRBJ1-2, with D tentatively TRBD1 (5 bases). The CDR3 runs 14 residues. V was cut by 3 bases and J by 5 bases, with 14 bases left in between. Germline V gene sequence: CDR1 SGHKS, CDR2 YYEKEE (reference sequence). CDR3 loop: CASSSGGILYGYTF. The CDR3 coding sequence is TGTGCCAGCAGCTCGGGGGGGATCCTATATGGCTACACCTTC.

To note about this clone: This specimen includes other DNA sequences encoding the same CDR3. The chain couples TRBV18 to TRBJ1-3; 7 bases align to TRBD1. J was trimmed by 7 bases and V by 3 bases; bases with no gene match: 6. Germline CDR1 KGHSH, CDR2 LQKENI. The CDR3 totals 14 residues. CDR3 sequence reads: CASSPRDSGNTIYF. CDR3 DNA: TGTGCCAGCTCACCCCGGGACAGTGGCAACACCATATATTTT.

The chain combines TRBV18 with TRBJ2-7; 9 bases agree with TRBD2. Unmatched junction bases numbered 11, after V lost 6 bases and J lost 5 bases. CDR1 KGHSH and CDR2 LQKENI come from the germline V gene. This CDR3 has 15 amino acids. CDR3 region: CASSESAGGGDEQYF. In nucleotides, the CDR3 is TGTGCCAGCTCGGAATCAGCGGGAGGTGGCGACGAGCAGTACTTC.

J is TRBJ1-4 and V is TRBV5-1, with D unresolved. The CDR3 length is 14 residues. Germline V gene sequence: CDR1 SGHRS, CDR2 YFSETQ. Trimming stripped 2 bases from V and 10 bases from J, with 15 bases between. The CDR3 sequence: CASSLRPQEGKLFF. DNA for the CDR3: TGCGCCAGCAGCTTACGGCCTCAAGAGGGAAAACTGTTTTTT. Variable domain in full (rest from reference TRBV5-1 and TRBJ1-4): KAGVTQTPRYLIKTRGQQVTLSCSPISGHRSVSWYQQTPGQGLQFLFEYFSETQRNKGNFPGRFSGRQFSNSRSEMNVSTLELGDSALYLCASSLRPQEGKLFFGSGTQLSVL.

The chain links TRBV6-5 to TRBJ1-4; tentatively, D is TRBD1 (5 bases). The germline V gene encodes CDR1 MNHEY and CDR2 SVGAGI. Trimming left V 5 bases short and J 8 bases short, with 15 bases between. CDR3 length: 14 amino acids. The DNA of the CDR3 is TGTGCCAGCAGTCCACGCGGGGGTGGGGAAAAACTGTTTTTT. Translation gives CASSPRGGGEKLFF.

The chain has TRBV25-1 and TRBJ2-5, with TRBD2 matching 11 bases. Germline trimming cut 4 bases from V and 2 bases from J; bases unmatched to any gene: 0. There are 14 residues in the CDR3. In germline, CDR1 is MGHDK, CDR2 SYGVNS. CDR3 bases: TGTGCCAGCAGTGCTAGCGGGGGGCAAGAGACCCAGTACTTC. This codes for CASSASGGQETQYF.

The J gene is TRBJ2-3, the V gene TRBV5-1, with D possibly matching TRBD2 (5 bases). The CDR3 is made up of 14 amino acids. Germline V gene lookup returns CDR1 SGHRS and CDR2 YFSETQ. Trimming removed 6 bases at V and 1 base at J, with 12 bases between. DNA of the CDR3: TGCGCCAGCACTAAGAGTAGCGGCACAGATACGCAGTATTTT. It encodes CASTKSSGTDTQYF.

The chain carries TRBV9 and TRBJ1-1; D not resolved. Germline CDR1 and CDR2: SGDLS and YYNGEE. The CDR3 is 14 amino acids. The ends were cut back, 4 bases at V and 6 bases at J, with 16 bases in the middle. CDR3 bases: TGTGCCAGCAGCCGAGACATGGTGAATCCTGAAGCTTTCTTT. As protein: CASSRDMVNPEAFF.

The rearrangement links TRBV9 to TRBJ2-1, with 11 bases that match TRBD2. Trimming at V came to 7 bases and at J to 6 bases, leaving 9 bases not matched to a gene. The CDR3 is made up of 15 amino acids. The germline CDR1 and CDR2 sequences are SGDLS and YYNGEE. CDR3 nucleotide sequence: TGTGCCAGCTCCAAACTAGCGGGAGTTATCAATGAGCAGTTCTTC. Protein sequence: CASSKLAGVINEQFF.

Remarks on this clone: This sample includes further DNA sequences coding for the same CDR3. This rearrangement joins TRBV6-5 to TRBJ1-5, with 9 bases lining up with TRBD1. Germline CDR1 MNHEY, CDR2 SVGAGI. The J segment lost 1 base and the V segment lost 8 bases, leaving 6 bases of the junction unmatched. The CDR3 sequence is 15 residues long. CDR3 nucleotides: TGTGCCAGCTTATGGACAGGGGACAGCAATCAGCCCCAGCATTTT. Its protein is CASLWTGDSNQPQHF.

V and J are TRBV3-1 (or the pseudogene TRBV3-2) and TRBJ1-4; D is ambiguous. Germline V lookup: CDR1 LGHDT, CDR2 YNNKEL (reference sequence). Trimming left V 1 base short and J 0 bases short, with 9 bases between. The CDR3 length is 16 residues. The CDR3 bases are TGTGCCAGCAGCCAAGTCGACACTGCAACTAATGAAAAACTGTTTTTT. This encodes CASSQVDTATNEKLFF.

This clone was counted a few times. The chain links TRBV5-1 to TRBJ2-7; D is ambiguous. Germline lookup yields CDR1 SGHRS and CDR2 YFSETQ. The CDR3 runs to 15 residues. V dropped 2 bases and J dropped 6 bases, with 18 bases sitting between them. CDR3: CASSLDTFGLGEQYF. In DNA, the CDR3 is TGCGCCAGCAGCTTAGACACCTTCGGCTTGGGCGAGCAGTACTTC.

This chain links TRBV9 with TRBJ2-5; TRBD2 matches at 7 bases. With 2 bases clipped from V and 5 bases from J, the junction kept 3 bases outside the gene matches. Per germline, CDR1 SGDLS and CDR2 YYNGEE. The CDR3 length is 13 residues. This chain's CDR3 is CASSVQGGETQYF. The CDR3 DNA sequence: TGTGCCAGCAGCGTTCAGGGAGGGGAGACCCAGTACTTC.

The chain links TRBV12-3 or TRBV12-4 to TRBJ1-2; possibly TRBD1 for D (6 bases). The CDR3 runs to 13 residues. The V and J ends lost 5 bases and 8 bases respectively, with 15 bases between them. CDR3 sequence reads: CASSPQGTLGYTF. The CDR3 bases are TGTGCCAGCAGTCCCCAGGGGACCCTGGGCTACACCTTC.

The J gene is TRBJ2-1, the V gene TRBV5-1; the D gene is possibly TRBD1 (7 bases). CDR1 and CDR2 (germline): SGHRS, YFSETQ. Trimming took off 4 bases at V and 15 bases at J, with 23 bases between the two ends. The CDR3 loop spans 14 amino acids. CDR3 region: CASSEGAAGKILFF. DNA for the CDR3: TGCGCCAGCAGCGAGGGGGCGGCGGGAAAAATTCTGTTCTTC.

This chain joins TRBV18 and TRBJ2-7; D might be TRBD1 (6 bases). CDR1 KGHSH and CDR2 LQKENI come from the germline V gene. This CDR3 comprises 15 residues. The germline V and J ends were trimmed by 8 bases and 3 bases, with 20 bases remaining between them. The CDR3 sequence: CASRVGAQIGYEQYF. The CDR3 bases are TGTGCCAGCCGTGTGGGGGCGCAGATCGGCTACGAGCAGTACTTC. The whole variable domain, remainder taken from reference TRBV18 and TRBJ2-7, is NAGVMQNPRHLVRRRGQEARLRCSPMKGHSHVYWYRQLPEEGLKFMVYLQKENIIDESGMPKERFSAEFPKEGPSILRIQQVVRGDSAAYFCASRVGAQIGYEQYFGPGTRLTVT.

V gene TRBV6-5 combines with J gene TRBJ1-3; D is unclear. The CDR3 sequence is 14 residues long. V lost 7 bases and J 7 bases, leaving 17 bases between the germline ends. Germline-derived CDR1 and CDR2 are MNHEY and SVGAGI. The CDR3 coding sequence is TGTGCCAGCATGGTCGCAGGCTGGAGGAACACCATATATTTT. Protein sequence: CASMVAGWRNTIYF.

This clone was recorded a few times. The rearrangement uses TRBV24-1 and TRBJ1-3, with 7 positions matching TRBD1. V lost 0 bases to trimming and J lost 1 base; unmatched junction nucleotides: 2. This CDR3 comprises 16 residues. Germline-derived CDR1 and CDR2 are KGHDR and SFDVKD. CDR3 sequence reads: CATSDLEGASGNTIYF. The CDR3 region has the DNA TGTGCCACCAGTGATTTGGAGGGGGCTTCTGGAAACACCATATATTTT.

V is TRBV28 and J is TRBJ1-2; D may be TRBD1 (5 bases). The V gene's germline CDR1 is MDHEN and CDR2 SYDVKM. The CDR3 runs to 14 residues. V was pared by 7 bases and J by 4 bases, with 16 bases between. The CDR3 DNA reads TGTGCCAGCACCGCGGGACGAGGGGCCTATGGCTACACCTTC. Amino acid sequence: CASTAGRGAYGYTF.

The CDR3 loop reads CASRGTGGREQYF. CDR3 nucleotides: TGTGCCAGCAGGGGGACAGGGGGCCGTGAGCAGTACTTC. V gene TRBV2 combines with J gene TRBJ2-7; TRBD1 aligns across 12 bases. The ends lost 6 bases at V and 7 bases at J; junction bases unmatched: 4. The CDR3 is 13 amino acids. Germline-derived CDR1 and CDR2 are SNHLY and FYNNEI. The full variable domain, in which reference TRBV2 and TRBJ2-7 provide the parts outside the CDR3, is EPEVTQTPSHQVTQMGQEVILRCVPISNHLYFYWYRQILGQKVEFLVSFYNNEISEKSEIFDDQFSVERPDGSNFTLKIRSTKLEDSAMYFCASRGTGGREQYFGPGTRLTVT.

This clone was found a few times. The rearrangement joins TRBV4-3 to TRBJ1-2; D may be TRBD1 (5 bases). Germline CDR1 reads LGHNA; CDR2 reads YSLEER. The CDR3 has 15 residues. The germline V and J ends were trimmed by 0 bases and 2 bases, with 10 bases remaining between them. The CDR3 bases are TGCGCCAGCAGCCAAGATAATCGGGGGAACTATGGCTACACCTTC. Translated, it gives CASSQDNRGNYGYTF.

The gene calls are TRBV5-1 and TRBJ2-1; D is uncertain. CDR1 SGHRS and CDR2 YFSETQ come from the germline V gene. The CDR3 sequence is 15 residues long. Trimming shortened V by 6 bases and J by 2 bases, and 15 bases separated the two germline ends. The CDR3 loop reads CASTRRGGTYNEQFF. The CDR3 DNA follows: TGCGCCAGCACTAGGCGTGGCGGTACCTACAATGAGCAGTTCTTC.

V is TRBV4-1 and J is TRBJ2-1; 7 bases align to TRBD2. After removal of 3 bases from V and 6 bases from J, the junction contained 17 bases not matched to a gene. The germline V gene encodes CDR1 MGHRA and CDR2 YSYEKL. This CDR3 has 18 residues. CDR3 in amino acids: CASSHEPSGPSTFNEQFF. The CDR3 DNA follows: TGCGCCAGCAGCCATGAGCCTAGCGGCCCGAGCACCTTCAATGAGCAGTTCTTC.

The gene calls are TRBV18 and TRBJ2-4; a possible D gene is TRBD2 (6 bases). The germline V and J ends were trimmed by 3 bases and 5 bases, with 11 bases remaining between them. This CDR3 is built from 14 residues. Germline values: CDR1 KGHSH, CDR2 LQKENI. In nucleotides, the CDR3 is TGTGCCAGCTCACCGCTGACGGGGGAAAACATTCAGTACTTC. This gives the protein CASSPLTGENIQYF.

This clone was seen just once. V usage is TRBV5-1 and J usage is TRBJ2-7; TRBD2 matches 10 bases. CDR1 is SGHRS and CDR2 is YFSETQ in the germline V gene. This CDR3 is built from 15 residues. V lost 0 bases and J lost 7; bases outside the gene matches: 7. The CDR3 DNA is TGCGCCAGCAGCTTGGAACTAGCGGGGAGCGGAGAGCAGTACTTC. It specifies CASSLELAGSGEQYF.

The rearrangement uses TRBV7-9 and TRBJ1-1; the match to TRBD1 covers 8 bases. CDR3 length: 15 amino acids. Germline V CDR1 and CDR2: SEHNR, FQNEAQ (reference sequence). V was clipped by 1 base and J by 5 bases; unmatched bases: 6. The CDR3 here is CASSLVRTGSTEAFF. As DNA, the CDR3 is TGTGCCAGCAGCTTAGTAAGGACAGGGAGTACTGAAGCTTTCTTT.

V and J are TRBV11-2 and TRBJ1-2, with D unresolved. CDR1 and CDR2 from the germline V gene are SGHAT and FQNNGV. This CDR3 contains 14 residues. Trimming took 0 bases from V and 4 from J, leaving 9 bases between them. CDR3 residues: CASSLDGGVYGYTF. CDR3 sequence (DNA): TGTGCCAGCAGCTTAGATGGCGGAGTCTATGGCTACACCTTC.

This chain connects TRBV23-1 to TRBJ2-5; 11 nucleotides align to TRBD1. TRBV23-1 is recorded as an ORF, its role being uncertain. CDR3 size: 19 residues. Trimming at V came to 0 bases and at J to 5 bases, leaving 14 bases not matched to a gene. CDR3 DNA sequence: TGCGCCAGCAGTCAATCGTGGACAGGGGGCGTTGGGAGGGAGGAGACCCAGTACTTC. Amino acid sequence: CASSQSWTGGVGREETQYF.

The chain employs TRBV7-9 and TRBJ2-2; D is perhaps TRBD2 (7 bases). V dropped 5 bases and J dropped 6 bases, with 16 bases sitting between them. This CDR3 has 15 amino acids. Germline V gene sequence: CDR1 SEHNR, CDR2 FQNEAQ (reference sequence). Here the CDR3 DNA reads TGTGCCAGCAGCCGTTCTGGGGGGGCAGCCGGGGAGCTGTTTTTT. The encoded protein is CASSRSGGAAGELFF.